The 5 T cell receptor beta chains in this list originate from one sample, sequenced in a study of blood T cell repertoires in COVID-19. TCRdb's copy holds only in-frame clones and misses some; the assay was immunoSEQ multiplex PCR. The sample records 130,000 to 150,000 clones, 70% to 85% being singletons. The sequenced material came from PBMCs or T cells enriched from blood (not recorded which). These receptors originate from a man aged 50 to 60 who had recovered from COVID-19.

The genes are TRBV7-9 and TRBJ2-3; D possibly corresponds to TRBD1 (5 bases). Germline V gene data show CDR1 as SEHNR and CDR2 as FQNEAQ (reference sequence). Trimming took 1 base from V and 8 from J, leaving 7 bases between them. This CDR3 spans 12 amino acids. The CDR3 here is CASSLGQGTQYF. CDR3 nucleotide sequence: TGTGCCAGCAGCTTAGGTCAGGGTACGCAGTATTTT. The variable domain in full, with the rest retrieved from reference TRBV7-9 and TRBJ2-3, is DTGVSQNPRHKITKRGQNVTFRCDPISEHNRLYWYRQTLGQGPEFLTYFQNEAQLEKSRLLSDRFSAERPKGSFSTLEIQRTEQGDSAMYLCASSLGQGTQYFGPGTRLTVL.

The CDR3 DNA reads TGTGCCTGGATACGGCGGGGGGGCGCGTCCTACGAGCAGTACTTC. Protein: CAWIRRGGASYEQYF. The chain employs TRBV30 and TRBJ2-7; 9 positions match TRBD2. Germline trimming cut 4 bases from V and 1 base from J; bases unmatched to any gene: 8. CDR3 length: 15 residues. CDR1 and CDR2 from the germline V gene are GTSNPN and SVGIG (reference sequence).

CDR3 loop: CASSFGDNYGYTF. In nucleotides, the CDR3 is TGTGCCAGCAGTTTCGGGGATAACTATGGCTACACCTTC. V usage is TRBV12-3 or TRBV12-4 and J usage is TRBJ1-2; no clear D. The CDR3 is 13 amino acids. With 3 bases removed from V and 1 base from J, the gap between germline ends came to 6 bases.

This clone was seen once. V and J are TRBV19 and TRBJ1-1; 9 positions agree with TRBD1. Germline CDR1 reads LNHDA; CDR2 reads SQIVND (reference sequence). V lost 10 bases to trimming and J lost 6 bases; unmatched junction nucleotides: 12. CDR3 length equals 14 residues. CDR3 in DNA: TGTGCCACTATTACCGGGACAGGGACCTCTGAAGCTTTCTTT. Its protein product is CATITGTGTSEAFF.

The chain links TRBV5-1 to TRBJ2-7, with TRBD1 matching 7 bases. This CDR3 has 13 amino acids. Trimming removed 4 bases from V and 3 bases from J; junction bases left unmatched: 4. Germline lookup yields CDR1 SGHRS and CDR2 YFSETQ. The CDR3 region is CASSENRGYEQYF. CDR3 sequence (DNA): TGCGCCAGCAGCGAGAACAGGGGCTACGAGCAGTACTTC.